These 7 T cell receptor beta chains originate from one sample sequenced in a study of blood T cell repertoires in COVID-19. TCRdb's table, derived via immunoSEQ multiplex PCR, lists solely in-frame clones and lacks some. The sample contains around 56,000 clones, approximately 80% of which appear only once. Sequenced: peripheral blood. The receptors were gathered from a man aged 60 to 69 with acute or convalescent COVID-19.

The rearrangement joins TRBV24-1 to TRBJ2-2; 9 nucleotides align to TRBD1. V lost 4 bases, J lost 5 bases, and 4 bases stayed unmatched. There are 15 residues in the CDR3. The germline gives CDR1 KGHDR, CDR2 SFDVKD. The CDR3 coding sequence is TGTGCCACCAGTGAGGGGACAGGGAGAACCGGGGAGCTGTTTTTT. This encodes CATSEGTGRTGELFF.

The chain links TRBV5-4 to TRBJ2-3; D uncertain. The V gene lost 0 bases and the J gene lost 3 bases, with 8 bases spanning the gap. The CDR3 is 14 amino acids. CDR1 is SGHNT, CDR2 YYREEE, per germline (reference sequence). The DNA of the CDR3 is TGTGCCAGCAGCTTGGGACTGCGGACAGATACGCAGTATTTT. It yields the protein CASSLGLRTDTQYF.

This clone was seen just once. The V and J genes are TRBV7-8 and TRBJ2-3; D might be TRBD1 (5 bases). Trimming stripped 0 bases from V and 3 bases from J, with 10 bases between. Germline lookup yields CDR1 SGHVS and CDR2 FQNEAQ. CDR3 length: 15 amino acids. DNA for the CDR3: TGTGCCAGCAGCTTAGCGACAGCTTGGACAGATACGCAGTATTTT. It is translated as CASSLATAWTDTQYF.

The V and J genes are TRBV5-6 and TRBJ2-7, with D perhaps TRBD1 (5 bases). The CDR3 is 14 amino acids. V was trimmed by 2 bases and J by 5 bases, leaving 14 bases between them. In germline, CDR1 is SGHDT, CDR2 YYEEEE. This CDR3 reads CASSLVSDSHEQYF. CDR3 in DNA: TGTGCCAGCAGCTTAGTGTCAGACAGCCACGAGCAGTACTTC.

This clone has just a few counts. The sample carries other DNA sequences with the same CDR3. The chain carries TRBV27 and TRBJ2-7; D may be TRBD1 (6 bases). The CDR3 is 14 amino acids. CDR1 is MNHEY, CDR2 SMNVEV, per germline (reference sequence). Trimming shortened V by 5 bases and J by 2 bases, and 13 bases separated the two germline ends. As DNA, the CDR3 is TGTGCCAGCAGTCCATCCAGGGGACCCTACGAGCAGTACTTC. This encodes CASSPSRGPYEQYF.

The chain employs TRBV28 and TRBJ2-1; D is perhaps TRBD1 (6 bases). Germline values: CDR1 MDHEN, CDR2 SYDVKM. CDR3 length: 15 amino acids. V lost 7 bases and J lost 4, with 17 bases in between. The CDR3 protein is CASKTRDKTYNEQFF. CDR3 DNA sequence: TGTGCCAGCAAGACAAGGGACAAGACTTACAATGAGCAGTTCTTC.

CDR3 amino acids: CASSYGDSYGYTF. The CDR3, as DNA: TGTGCCAGCAGTTACGGGGACAGCTATGGCTACACCTTC. This chain links TRBV6-5 with TRBJ1-2; 7 bases align to TRBD1. CDR1 and CDR2 (germline): MNHEY, SVGAGI. Trimming removed 2 bases from V and 4 bases from J; junction bases left unmatched: 1. The CDR3 has 13 amino acids.